What follows are 30 T cell receptor beta chains derived from one specimen sequenced in a study of OX40 agonist ivuxolimab in advanced cancers. To prepare the library, the immunoSEQ multiplex PCR assay was applied. As stored in TCRdb, this immuneACCESS dataset retains in-frame rearrangements with V and J assigned. A fraction of the clones does not appear; measured against another copy, unresolved V genes explain less than half of the discrepancy, and the remainder lacks a known reason. A total of roughly 40,000 clones appear in this sample, roughly 82% of them only once. Around 2% of the sample is held by the ten biggest clonotypes. The starting material was CD4+ or CD8+ T cells sorted from blood, obtained in a trial of the OX40 agonist ivuxolimab. Receptor source: an adult with an advanced solid tumor such as melanoma, head and neck, liver or kidney cancer.

The rearrangement uses TRBV2 and TRBJ2-2; TRBD1 is a possible D gene (6 bases). V was cut by 5 bases and J by 6 bases, with 16 bases left in between. Per germline, CDR1 SNHLY and CDR2 FYNNEI. This CDR3 comprises 15 residues. The CDR3 region has the DNA TGTGCCAGCAGTTTACAGGGTTTTCAGGCCGGGGAGCTGTTTTTT. Residues: CASSLQGFQAGELFF.

The chain couples TRBV30 to TRBJ2-7; 10 bases line up with TRBD2. J gave up 0 bases and V 1 base, and 3 bases lay outside the gene matches. CDR1 is GTSNPN, CDR2 SVGIG, per germline (reference sequence). The CDR3 is 15 amino acids. CDR3 coding DNA: TGTGCCTGGAGTGCGGGACTAGCGAGCTCCTACGAGCAGTACTTC. This translates into CAWSAGLASSYEQYF.

This rearrangement joins TRBV6-6 to TRBJ2-7; D ambiguous. The CDR3 consists of 12 residues. The ends were cut back, 7 bases at V and 6 bases at J, with 13 bases in the middle. Germline loops: CDR1 MNHNY, CDR2 SVGAGI (reference sequence). The CDR3 loop reads CASNGVGSEQYF. The CDR3 coding sequence is TGTGCCAGCAACGGTGTGGGCTCCGAGCAGTACTTC.

The V call is TRBV7-8, the J call TRBJ2-7; D gene ambiguous. Germline V lookup: CDR1 SGHVS, CDR2 FQNEAQ. Trimming took 1 base from V and 6 from J, leaving 13 bases between them. The CDR3 has 14 residues. The CDR3 is CASSLGRFSGEQYF. The CDR3 coding sequence is TGTGCCAGCAGCTTAGGTCGGTTTAGTGGCGAGCAGTACTTC.

The chain joins TRBV19 to TRBJ2-7; 9 nucleotides line up with TRBD1. The CDR3 is made up of 13 amino acids. Per germline, CDR1 LNHDA and CDR2 SQIVND (reference sequence). V trimming: 7 bases; J trimming: 3 bases; junction bases outside the gene matches: 4. CDR3: CASTSGQGYEQYF. CDR3 DNA sequence: TGTGCCAGTACCTCGGGACAGGGCTACGAGCAGTACTTC.

V is TRBV5-6 and J is TRBJ2-3; D gene ambiguous. Germline V lookup: CDR1 SGHDT, CDR2 YYEEEE. V dropped 1 base and J dropped 0 bases, with 3 bases sitting between them. This CDR3 is 13 amino acids long. DNA of the CDR3: TGTGCCAGCAGCTTGACTAGCACAGATACGCAGTATTTT. It encodes CASSLTSTDTQYF.

The chain joins TRBV18 to TRBJ1-2, with 10 bases aligning to TRBD1. Germline CDR1 and CDR2: KGHSH and LQKENI. Losses at the gene ends were 3 bases for V and 3 bases for J; bases not matched to a gene: 7. CDR3 length: 16 amino acids. For the CDR3, the DNA is TGTGCCAGCTCACCTATTGAGGGACAGGGGCACTATGGCTACACCTTC. Amino acids: CASSPIEGQGHYGYTF.

The chain recombines TRBV6-5 with TRBJ1-5; weak D call: TRBD1 (6 bases). Germline CDR1 reads MNHEY; CDR2 reads SVGAGI. The CDR3 is 14 residues long. The ends were cut back, 7 bases at V and 6 bases at J, with 16 bases in the middle. Here the CDR3 DNA reads TGTGCCAGCACCTACGAGGGGGGCGGTCAGCCCCAGCATTTT. Translating gives CASTYEGGGQPQHF.

This chain joins TRBV7-2 and TRBJ1-4; D is undetermined. Germline CDR1 reads SGHTA; CDR2 reads FQGNSA. Trimming pared 5 bases from V and 8 bases from J, leaving 12 bases between. This CDR3 spans 13 amino acids. The DNA for the CDR3 is TGTGCCAGCAGCCCCCAGGTTCCCGAAAAACTGTTTTTT. Translating it yields CASSPQVPEKLFF. The whole variable domain, remainder taken from reference TRBV7-2 and TRBJ1-4, is GAGVSQSPSNKVTEKGKDVELRCDPISGHTALYWYRQSLGQGLEFLIYFQGNSAPDKSGLPSDRFSAERTGGSVSTLTIQRTQQEDSAVYLCASSPQVPEKLFFGSGTQLSVL.

Judged by abundance, this clone is medium-sized. The V and J genes are TRBV11-2 and TRBJ1-3; 7 positions match TRBD1. V gave up 4 bases and J gave up 1 base; unmatched junction bases: 4. Per the germline V gene, CDR1 is SGHAT and CDR2 is FQNNGV. The CDR3 covers 15 residues. This CDR3 is CASSSLQGSGNTIYF. CDR3 DNA: TGTGCCAGCAGCTCGTTACAGGGGTCTGGAAACACCATATATTTT.

This rearrangement joins TRBV2 to TRBJ2-7; D unclear. This CDR3 is built from 11 residues. Deletions cut 3 bases from V and 5 bases from J, with 5 bases between. The germline CDR1 and CDR2 sequences are SNHLY and FYNNEI. CDR3 nucleotides: TGTGCCAGCAGTGACCTGGACGAGCAGTACTTC. Translation: CASSDLDEQYF.

V is TRBV15 and J is TRBJ2-2; no definite D call. This CDR3 comprises 14 residues. Trimming pared 4 bases from V and 2 bases from J, leaving 8 bases between. Germline values: CDR1 LNHNV, CDR2 YYDKDF (reference sequence). This chain's CDR3 is CATSIWGNTGELFF. DNA for the CDR3: TGTGCCACCAGCATATGGGGTAACACCGGGGAGCTGTTTTTT.

The J gene is TRBJ2-5, the V gene TRBV11-2; D is uncertain. Per germline, CDR1 SGHAT and CDR2 FQNNGV. Between the trimmed V and J ends, which lost 6 bases and 2 bases, there was a span of 10 bases. CDR3 length equals 13 residues. The CDR3 DNA is TGTGCCAGCAGGAGGAGCATACAAGAGACCCAGTACTTC. It encodes CASRRSIQETQYF.

V is TRBV18 and J is TRBJ1-4; no reliable D call. The V gene lost 5 bases and the J gene lost 6 bases, with 13 bases spanning the gap. The CDR3 length is 14 residues. Looked up from germline, CDR1 is KGHSH and CDR2 is LQKENI. In DNA form, the CDR3 reads TGTGCCAGCTCATCCGGGTCCGTTTATGAAAAACTGTTTTTT. Its translation: CASSSGSVYEKLFF. Combining the CDR3 with reference TRBV18 and TRBJ1-4 gives the whole variable domain NAGVMQNPRHLVRRRGQEARLRCSPMKGHSHVYWYRQLPEEGLKFMVYLQKENIIDESGMPKERFSAEFPKEGPSILRIQQVVRGDSAAYFCASSSGSVYEKLFFGSGTQLSVL.

The rearrangement joins TRBV19 to TRBJ2-5; 15 positions match TRBD2. The CDR3 is 15 amino acids. CDR1 and CDR2 (germline): LNHDA, SQIVND (reference sequence). After removal of 4 bases from V and 4 bases from J, the junction contained 1 base not matched to a gene. CDR3 in amino acids: CASSRGLAGGETQYF. CDR3 bases: TGTGCCAGTAGTAGGGGACTAGCGGGGGGAGAGACCCAGTACTTC.

V usage is TRBV5-6 and J usage is TRBJ1-6; D perhaps matches TRBD1 (5 bases). Per germline, CDR1 SGHDT and CDR2 YYEEEE. CDR3 length: 15 amino acids. Trimming pared 0 bases from V and 5 bases from J, leaving 9 bases between. The CDR3 DNA sequence: TGTGCCAGCAGCTTGGCGGGGCGGAATAATTCACCCCTCCACTTT. Amino acid sequence: CASSLAGRNNSPLHF.

V gene TRBV9 combines with J gene TRBJ2-1, with 11 bases lining up with TRBD2. The germline gives CDR1 SGDLS, CDR2 YYNGEE. Germline trimming cut 3 bases from V and 7 bases from J; bases unmatched to any gene: 12. The CDR3 has 17 residues. The DNA for the CDR3 is TGTGCCAGCAGCGACTCCATTATAGCGGGGGGGCCGAATGAGCAGTTCTTC. Amino acids: CASSDSIIAGGPNEQFF. Combining the CDR3 with reference TRBV9 and TRBJ2-1 gives the whole variable domain DSGVTQTPKHLITATGQRVTLRCSPRSGDLSVYWYQQSLDQGLQFLIQYYNGEERAKGNILERFSAQQFPDLHSELNLSSLELGDSALYFCASSDSIIAGGPNEQFFGPGTRLTVL.

V gene TRBV18 combines with J gene TRBJ2-7, with 7 bases matching TRBD1. V lost 8 bases to trimming and J lost 7 bases; unmatched junction nucleotides: 11. Germline CDR1 and CDR2: KGHSH and LQKENI. This CDR3 spans 13 amino acids. The CDR3, as DNA: TGTGCCAGCCAGGACAGGATCGAAGGGGAGCAGTACTTC. Translated: CASQDRIEGEQYF.

The chain combines TRBV7-9 with TRBJ1-3; possibly TRBD1 for D (5 bases). The CDR3 sequence is 18 residues long. The V end lost 5 bases, the J end lost 0 bases, and 20 bases lay between the germline ends. Germline CDR1 reads SEHNR; CDR2 reads FQNEAQ (reference sequence). CDR3 coding DNA: TGTGCCAGCAGCCAACTGCGCTGGGACGGCTTCTCTGGAAACACCATATATTTT. Translation gives CASSQLRWDGFSGNTIYF. The complete variable domain, with remaining parts taken from reference TRBV7-9 and TRBJ1-3, reads DTGVSQNPRHKITKRGQNVTFRCDPISEHNRLYWYRQTLGQGPEFLTYFQNEAQLEKSRLLSDRFSAERPKGSFSTLEIQRTEQGDSAMYLCASSQLRWDGFSGNTIYFGEGSWLTVV.

The gene calls are TRBV5-1 and TRBJ1-5; TRBD1 agrees at 8 bases. V gave up 4 bases and J gave up 0 bases; unmatched junction bases: 9. This CDR3 has 17 residues. Germline lookup yields CDR1 SGHRS and CDR2 YFSETQ. CDR3 in amino acids: CASSPGQVGPSNQPQHF. The CDR3 DNA follows: TGCGCCAGCAGCCCGGGACAGGTAGGGCCTAGCAATCAGCCCCAGCATTTT.

The chain couples TRBV15 to TRBJ1-2, with D perhaps TRBD1 (6 bases). Trimming stripped 0 bases from V and 2 bases from J, with 10 bases between. Germline CDR1 and CDR2: LNHNV and YYDKDF (reference sequence). This CDR3 has 15 residues. CDR3 sequence (DNA): TGTGCCACCAGCAGAGAGAAGGGGGGAAACTATGGCTACACCTTC. As protein: CATSREKGGNYGYTF.

This clone appeared once. CDR3 nucleotide sequence: TGTGCCAGTAGTATGATGGGCTCTCCCAAGACTCTTAATGAAAAACTGTTTTTT. Translating gives CASSMMGSPKTLNEKLFF. V gene TRBV19 combines with J gene TRBJ1-4, with D hard to call. Germline V CDR1 and CDR2: LNHDA, SQIVND (reference sequence). The germline V and J ends were trimmed by 3 bases and 4 bases, with 21 bases remaining between them. The CDR3 sequence is 18 residues long. Variable domain in full (rest from reference TRBV19 and TRBJ1-4): DGGITQSPKYLFRKEGQNVTLSCEQNLNHDAMYWYRQDPGQGLRLIYYSQIVNDFQKGDIAEGYSVSREKKESFPLTVTSAQKNPTAFYLCASSMMGSPKTLNEKLFFGSGTQLSVL.

The chain uses TRBV6-6 and TRBJ1-2; TRBD1 is a possible D gene (6 bases). Germline V gene sequence: CDR1 MNHNY, CDR2 SVGAGI (reference sequence). The CDR3 contains 13 residues. V lost 5 bases to trimming and J lost 2 bases, with 9 bases between them. Here the CDR3 reads CASSPGVNYGYTF. The CDR3 DNA reads TGTGCCAGCAGTCCAGGGGTCAACTATGGCTACACCTTC.

The chain links TRBV7-2 to TRBJ2-5, with no clear D. The CDR3 sequence is 13 residues long. From germline, CDR1 is SGHTA and CDR2 FQGNSA. V lost 1 base and J lost 5, with 8 bases in between. Here the CDR3 reads CASSLDTFETQYF. CDR3 DNA: TGTGCCAGCAGCTTAGATACTTTTGAGACCCAGTACTTC.

This clone showed up just a few times. This chain joins TRBV7-2 and TRBJ2-2; D perhaps matches TRBD1 (5 bases). V was pared by 3 bases and J by 5 bases, with 10 bases between. The CDR3 is made up of 14 amino acids. Germline V CDR1 and CDR2: SGHTA, FQGNSA. This CDR3 is CASSLRQTTGELFF. The CDR3, as DNA: TGTGCCAGCAGCTTGAGACAGACAACCGGGGAGCTGTTTTTT.

The gene calls are TRBV9 and TRBJ1-2, with 8 nucleotides matching TRBD1. Germline CDR1 SGDLS, CDR2 YYNGEE. V trimming: 4 bases; J trimming: 0 bases; junction bases outside the gene matches: 2. The CDR3 covers 14 residues. CDR3 region: CASSIQGANYGYTF. In nucleotides, the CDR3 is TGTGCCAGCAGCATACAGGGGGCTAACTATGGCTACACCTTC. Full variable domain (remainder filled in from reference TRBV9 and TRBJ1-2): DSGVTQTPKHLITATGQRVTLRCSPRSGDLSVYWYQQSLDQGLQFLIQYYNGEERAKGNILERFSAQQFPDLHSELNLSSLELGDSALYFCASSIQGANYGYTFGSGTRLTVV.

The CDR3, as DNA: TGTGCCAGCAGCTTAACCCCGCAGGCCTACAATGAGCAGTTCTTC. Translated: CASSLTPQAYNEQFF. The rearrangement uses TRBV7-2 and TRBJ2-1; D gene ambiguous. V gave up 2 bases and J gave up 2 bases, with 10 bases separating them. The CDR3 length is 15 residues. CDR1 is SGHTA and CDR2 is FQGNSA in the germline V gene.

This clone has just a few counts. The rearrangement links TRBV15 to TRBJ1-4, with D tentatively TRBD1 (5 bases). The germline V and J ends were trimmed by 4 bases and 5 bases, with 8 bases remaining between them. The length of the CDR3 is 13 residues. Looked up from germline, CDR1 is LNHNV and CDR2 is YYDKDF (reference sequence). The CDR3 loop is CATSTGYNEKLFF. The DNA of the CDR3 is TGTGCCACCAGCACAGGGTACAATGAAAAACTGTTTTTT.

This clone has more than one count but fewer than ten. The genes are TRBV4-3 and TRBJ1-6; D may be TRBD1 (5 bases). From germline, CDR1 is LGHNA and CDR2 YSLEER. The V end lost 1 base, the J end lost 5 bases, and 12 bases lay between the germline ends. The length of the CDR3 is 16 residues. CDR3 amino acids: CASSQVYRPNNSPLHF. The CDR3 DNA is TGCGCCAGCAGCCAAGTTTACAGGCCCAATAATTCACCCCTCCACTTT.

The gene calls are TRBV5-5 and TRBJ2-2; D may match TRBD1 or TRBD2 (5 bases each). Germline assignment: CDR1 SGHKS and CDR2 YYEKEE (reference sequence). CDR3 size: 14 residues. Trimming stripped 0 bases from V and 6 bases from J, with 9 bases between. Here the CDR3 DNA reads TGTGCCAGCAGCTTGGTTTCGGGGCCCGGGGAGCTGTTTTTT. Translation: CASSLVSGPGELFF.